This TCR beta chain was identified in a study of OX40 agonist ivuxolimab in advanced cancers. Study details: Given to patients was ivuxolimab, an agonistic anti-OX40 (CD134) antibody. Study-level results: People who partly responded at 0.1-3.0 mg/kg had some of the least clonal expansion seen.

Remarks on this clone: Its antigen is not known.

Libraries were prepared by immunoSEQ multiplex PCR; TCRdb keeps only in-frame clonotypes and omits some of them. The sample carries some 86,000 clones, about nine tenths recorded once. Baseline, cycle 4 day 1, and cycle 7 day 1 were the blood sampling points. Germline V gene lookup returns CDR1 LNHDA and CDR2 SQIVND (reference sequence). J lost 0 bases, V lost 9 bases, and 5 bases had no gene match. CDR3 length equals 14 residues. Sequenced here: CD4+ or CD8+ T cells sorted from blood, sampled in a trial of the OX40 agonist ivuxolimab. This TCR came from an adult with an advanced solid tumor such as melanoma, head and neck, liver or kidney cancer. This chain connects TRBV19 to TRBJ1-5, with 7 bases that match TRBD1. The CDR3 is CASLDRYSNQPQHF. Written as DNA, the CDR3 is TGTGCCAGCCTGGACAGGTATAGCAATCAGCCCCAGCATTTT.